This note documents a single T cell receptor (beta chain) sequence. Data came from immunoSEQ multiplex PCR; TCRdb stores just in-frame clones and leaves some out. The table shows under 140,000 clones, with 88% occurring only once. These data come from a study of control samples from healthy donors and cancer patients. The CDR3 length is 13 residues. V dropped 3 bases and J dropped 7 bases, with 9 bases sitting between them. Sequencing was performed on PBMCs. This TCR derives from a woman aged 55-75 years with lung cancer. This chain joins TRBV12-3 or TRBV12-4 and TRBJ1-4; possibly TRBD1 for D (5 bases). The CDR3 protein is CASSFRVGEKLFF. DNA of the CDR3: TGTGCCAGCAGTTTCAGGGTGGGTGAAAAACTGTTTTTT.